Listed below are T cell receptor beta chains from one sample, sequenced in a study of blood T cell repertoires in COVID-19. The data were produced by immunoSEQ multiplex PCR, yet TCRdb's version contains in-frame clones alone and is incomplete. Seen here are 150,000 to 190,000 clones, about 85% observed once, and the top ten hold roughly 8.3%. The sequencing input was peripheral blood. These receptors all stem from a woman in her sixties or seventies with COVID-19, enrolled during active disease. Both conserved end residues are part of each CDR3. Each record gives: D gene, V gene, clone size, CDR3 length, J gene, CDR3 DNA, CDR3 protein. D genes are given only for firm matches. Not every row has a clone size; where given, it reads once, few, many or a size class.

>TRBD2|TRBV7-7|few|17|TRBJ2-3
TGTGCTAGCAGCTTAGAACCCCACGGGAGGGGTACAGATACGCAGTATTTT
CASSLEPHGRGTDTQYF
>.|TRBV2|.|14|TRBJ1-5
TGTGCCAGCAGTGAACTTTATAGCAATCAGCCCCAGCATTTT
CASSELYSNQPQHF
>TRBD1|TRBV7-2|few|15|TRBJ1-2
TGTGCCAGCAGCGCCCGACAGGGGGTTCCGTATGGCTACACCTTC
CASSARQGVPYGYTF
>.|TRBV7-8|.|17|TRBJ1-6
TGTGCCAGCAGCTCCGACAGGTCAGCGGGGTTGGATTCACCCCTCCACTTT
CASSSDRSAGLDSPLHF
>TRBD2|TRBV5-1|.|20|TRBJ2-1
TGCGCCAGCAGCCTCACACGGGCAGGGACTAGCGGGAGGTTACGGGATGAGCAGTTCTTC
CASSLTRAGTSGRLRDEQFF
>TRBD1|TRBV19|.|15|TRBJ1-5
TGTGCCAGTTCCCGGGGACAGGGGGCGGATCAGCCCCAGCATTTT
CASSRGQGADQPQHF
>.|TRBV7-8|once|15|TRBJ1-3
TGTGCCAGCAGCTTATTCGGGGAATCGGGAAACACCATATATTTT
CASSLFGESGNTIYF
>.|TRBV5-6|once|12|TRBJ2-3
TGTGCCAGCAGCTTGCAGTCAAATACGCAGTATTTT
CASSLQSNTQYF
>TRBD1|TRBV7-9|.|14|TRBJ1-4
TGTGCCAGCAGCTTAGACAGGGGAAATGAAAAACTGTTTTTT
CASSLDRGNEKLFF
>.|TRBV27|.|14|TRBJ1-5
TGTGCCAGCAGTTTAAGAGGGGGTAGCCAGCCCCAGCATTTT
CASSLRGGSQPQHF
>TRBD1|TRBV5-4|.|16|TRBJ1-6
TGTGCCAGCAGCTTGGCCCGGGACAGAAATAATTCACCCCTCCACTTT
CASSLARDRNNSPLHF
>TRBD2|TRBV5-1|.|17|TRBJ2-1
TGCGCCAGCAGCCAACCGCGGACTAGCGGGGGGCACAATGAGCAGTTCTTC
CASSQPRTSGGHNEQFF
>TRBD1|TRBV7-2|once|16|TRBJ1-1
TGTGCCAGCAGCTACCTAACCGGGACAGGGGGCACTGAAGCTTTCTTT
CASSYLTGTGGTEAFF
>.|TRBV20-1|.|11|TRBJ2-5
TGCAGTGCTAGAGCCGGTGAGACCCAGTACTTC
CSARAGETQYF
>TRBD2|TRBV19|.|14|TRBJ2-1
TGTGCCAGTAGATCGGGGGGGCGTGGCAATGAGCAGTTCTTC
CASRSGGRGNEQFF
>.|TRBV7-9|.|11|TRBJ1-1
TGTGCCAGCAGCTTATCAGGCTCAGCTTTCTTT
CASSLSGSAFF